A selection of T cell receptor beta chains follows, all from one sample in a study of cytomegalovirus exposure and HLA in healthy donors. Measured with immunoSEQ multiplex PCR; TCRdb has only the in-frame clones, and not every one. The sample holds under 300,000 clones, approximately 86% seen once. The source material was PBMCs. The receptors stem from a woman in her thirties in good health and CMV-seropositive. CDR3s include the opening cysteine and the closing phenylalanine or tryptophan. A D gene is named only where the DNA matches it firmly. The listing skips clone size in some rows; elsewhere it reads once, few, many or a size class.

v_call: TRBV27
d_call: TRBD1
j_call: TRBJ2-7
clone_size: -
cdr3_nt: TGTGCCAGCAGTTCTCGGACAGGGGGCAGCGCCTACGAGCAGTACTTC
cdr3_aa: CASSSRTGGSAYEQYF

v_call: TRBV11-2
d_call: TRBD1
j_call: TRBJ1-2
clone_size: -
cdr3_nt: TGTGCCAGCAGCCCGGGGACAGGGCCTAACTATGGCTACACCTTC
cdr3_aa: CASSPGTGPNYGYTF

v_call: TRBV6-6
d_call: -
j_call: TRBJ1-5
clone_size: -
cdr3_nt: TGTGCCAGCAGTAAGGACCGGGATAGCAATCAGCCCCAGCATTTT
cdr3_aa: CASSKDRDSNQPQHF

v_call: TRBV12-5
d_call: -
j_call: TRBJ2-7
clone_size: once
cdr3_nt: TGTGCTAGTGGTTTGCTCTCCCCTATAACCTACGAGCAGTACTTC
cdr3_aa: CASGLLSPITYEQYF

v_call: TRBV5-1
d_call: TRBD2
j_call: TRBJ2-3
clone_size: -
cdr3_nt: TGCGCCAGCAGCGAAGCGGGAGAAAGAGATACGCAGTATTTT
cdr3_aa: CASSEAGERDTQYF

v_call: TRBV13
d_call: TRBD2
j_call: TRBJ2-7
clone_size: -
cdr3_nt: TGTGCCAGCAGCCACGGTAGCGGGAGGAACGAGCAGTACTTC
cdr3_aa: CASSHGSGRNEQYF

v_call: TRBV28
d_call: -
j_call: TRBJ2-3
clone_size: once
cdr3_nt: TGTGCCAGCAGTCAGCGAAGCCGCCGCACAGATACGCAGTATTTT
cdr3_aa: CASSQRSRRTDTQYF

v_call: TRBV28
d_call: TRBD1
j_call: TRBJ2-2
clone_size: -
cdr3_nt: TGTGCCAGCAGTTCTCCGGGACAGGATAGGACCGGGGAGCTGTTTTTT
cdr3_aa: CASSSPGQDRTGELFF

v_call: TRBV19
d_call: TRBD2
j_call: TRBJ2-7
clone_size: -
cdr3_nt: TGTGCCAGTAGTAAACGCGGGAGTTACGAGCAGTACTTC
cdr3_aa: CASSKRGSYEQYF

v_call: TRBV5-6
d_call: TRBD1
j_call: TRBJ1-4
clone_size: -
cdr3_nt: TGTGCCAGCAGCTTGAGGGACAGGGGTCGGAATGAAAAACTGTTTTTT
cdr3_aa: CASSLRDRGRNEKLFF

v_call: TRBV5-1
d_call: TRBD2
j_call: TRBJ2-1
clone_size: -
cdr3_nt: TGCGCCAGCAGCTTGACTCCGGGACTAGGAGTTAATGAGCAGTTCTTC
cdr3_aa: CASSLTPGLGVNEQFF

v_call: TRBV27
d_call: TRBD1
j_call: TRBJ1-1
clone_size: -
cdr3_nt: TGTGCCAGCAGTTTGGGACAGGGTTTTCGCACTGAAGCTTTCTTT
cdr3_aa: CASSLGQGFRTEAFF

v_call: TRBV6-5
d_call: -
j_call: TRBJ1-2
clone_size: -
cdr3_nt: TGTGCCAGTCGACCAGGGGAGGGCTATGGCTACACCTTC
cdr3_aa: CASRPGEGYGYTF

v_call: TRBV27
d_call: -
j_call: TRBJ2-1
clone_size: once
cdr3_nt: TGTGCCAGCAGTTTAATCAGCGGAAATTATGTGTCCTACAATGAGCAGTTCTTC
cdr3_aa: CASSLISGNYVSYNEQFF

v_call: TRBV7-3
d_call: -
j_call: TRBJ2-1
clone_size: -
cdr3_nt: TGTGCCAGCAGCTTAACGAGGTACAATGAGCAGTTCTTC
cdr3_aa: CASSLTRYNEQFF

v_call: TRBV6-5
d_call: TRBD2
j_call: TRBJ2-3
clone_size: once
cdr3_nt: TGTGCCAGCAGTTACAAGTCTGGGGAGGGAGCGAATACGCAGTATTTT
cdr3_aa: CASSYKSGEGANTQYF

v_call: TRBV5-1
d_call: -
j_call: TRBJ1-4
clone_size: -
cdr3_nt: TGCGCCAGCAGCTTGTATGCGGACAGCAGTGAAAAACTGTTTTTT
cdr3_aa: CASSLYADSSEKLFF

v_call: TRBV4-2
d_call: TRBD2
j_call: TRBJ2-3
clone_size: once
cdr3_nt: TGTGCCAGCAGCCAAGATGGCCTAGCGGGAACAGATACGCAGTATTTT
cdr3_aa: CASSQDGLAGTDTQYF

v_call: TRBV9
d_call: TRBD2
j_call: TRBJ2-2
clone_size: -
cdr3_nt: TGTGCCAGCAGCGTGGGGCTAGCGGGAATCGGGGGCGGGGAGCTGTTTTTT
cdr3_aa: CASSVGLAGIGGGELFF

v_call: TRBV27
d_call: -
j_call: TRBJ1-1
clone_size: -
cdr3_nt: TGTGCCAGCAGTTCGACAGGGAACACTGAAGCTTTCTTT
cdr3_aa: CASSSTGNTEAFF

v_call: TRBV5-1
d_call: -
j_call: TRBJ2-1
clone_size: -
cdr3_nt: TGCGCCAGCAGCTTGGGGTCGGGGTCGAACAATGAGCAGTTCTTC
cdr3_aa: CASSLGSGSNNEQFF

v_call: TRBV4-1
d_call: -
j_call: TRBJ2-1
clone_size: -
cdr3_nt: TGCGCCAGCAGCCCGTATCTAGCGAGCTCCTACAATGAGCAGTTCTTC
cdr3_aa: CASSPYLASSYNEQFF

v_call: TRBV19
d_call: -
j_call: TRBJ1-1
clone_size: -
cdr3_nt: TGTGCCAGTAGGAGGGGGGGTGTCACTGAAGCTTTCTTT
cdr3_aa: CASRRGGVTEAFF

v_call: TRBV13
d_call: TRBD2
j_call: TRBJ2-3
clone_size: -
cdr3_nt: TGTGCCAGCAGCCATCCCACTCCGGGACTAGCGGGATACACAGATACGCAGTATTTT
cdr3_aa: CASSHPTPGLAGYTDTQYF

v_call: TRBV2
d_call: TRBD2
j_call: TRBJ2-7
clone_size: -
cdr3_nt: TGTGCCAGCAGTGAGTCGAGCGGGGCATCGTACGAGCAGTACTTC
cdr3_aa: CASSESSGASYEQYF

v_call: TRBV7-8
d_call: -
j_call: TRBJ1-1
clone_size: -
cdr3_nt: TGTGCCAGCAGCTTAGACAGGAACACTGAAGCTTTCTTT
cdr3_aa: CASSLDRNTEAFF

v_call: TRBV7-8
d_call: -
j_call: TRBJ2-2
clone_size: -
cdr3_nt: TGTGCCAGCAGCTTAGTGGGGGCAGCACCGGGGGAGCTGTTTTTT
cdr3_aa: CASSLVGAAPGELFF

v_call: TRBV19
d_call: -
j_call: TRBJ1-2
clone_size: -
cdr3_nt: TGTGCCAGTAGTATCGGCAGGAGGTATGGCTACACCTTC
cdr3_aa: CASSIGRRYGYTF

v_call: TRBV10-1
d_call: TRBD2
j_call: TRBJ2-7
clone_size: -
cdr3_nt: TGCGCCAGCAGTGGGGCCCGAATGTCCGGGACTAGCGTTTCCGAGCAGTACTTC
cdr3_aa: CASSGARMSGTSVSEQYF

v_call: TRBV19
d_call: TRBD1
j_call: TRBJ1-1
clone_size: -
cdr3_nt: TGTGCCAGTAGTAGTCCCGGGACAGGGGTTTCGAACACTGAAGCTTTCTTT
cdr3_aa: CASSSPGTGVSNTEAFF

v_call: TRBV10-3
d_call: -
j_call: TRBJ1-2
clone_size: -
cdr3_nt: TGTGCCATCAGTGACCCGACAGGAGTCTATGGCTACACCTTC
cdr3_aa: CAISDPTGVYGYTF

v_call: TRBV29-1
d_call: TRBD2
j_call: TRBJ2-3
clone_size: many
cdr3_nt: TGCAGCGCTGGAGGGCGAGCGGGAAGCACAGATACGCAGTATTTT
cdr3_aa: CSAGGRAGSTDTQYF

v_call: TRBV27
d_call: -
j_call: TRBJ1-2
clone_size: -
cdr3_nt: TGTGCCAGCAGTTTATACTTGGGCAGCCATGGCTACACCTTC
cdr3_aa: CASSLYLGSHGYTF

v_call: TRBV30
d_call: TRBD2
j_call: TRBJ2-7
clone_size: -
cdr3_nt: TGTGCCTGGACTTCTAGCGGGTCTTACTACGAGCAGTACTTC
cdr3_aa: CAWTSSGSYYEQYF

v_call: TRBV9
d_call: TRBD2
j_call: TRBJ2-1
clone_size: -
cdr3_nt: TGTGCCAGCAGCGTAAGGGAGGGACCTGAGCAGTTCTTC
cdr3_aa: CASSVREGPEQFF

v_call: TRBV6-5
d_call: -
j_call: TRBJ2-2
clone_size: -
cdr3_nt: TGTGCCAGCAGCCGAGGACAGACCGTCACCGGGGAGCTGTTTTTT
cdr3_aa: CASSRGQTVTGELFF

v_call: TRBV4-1
d_call: TRBD2
j_call: TRBJ2-7
clone_size: -
cdr3_nt: TGCGCCAGCAGCCTACGGACTAGCGGAGGCTCCTACGAGCAGTACTTC
cdr3_aa: CASSLRTSGGSYEQYF

v_call: TRBV14
d_call: -
j_call: TRBJ2-7
clone_size: -
cdr3_nt: TGTGCCAGCAGCGAAGACAGGTACGAGCAGTACTTC
cdr3_aa: CASSEDRYEQYF

v_call: TRBV11-3
d_call: TRBD1
j_call: TRBJ1-2
clone_size: -
cdr3_nt: TGTGCCAGCAGCTCCCCTAGTGGGACAGGGAACTATGGCTACACCTTC
cdr3_aa: CASSSPSGTGNYGYTF

v_call: TRBV5-8
d_call: TRBD1
j_call: TRBJ2-7
clone_size: -
cdr3_nt: TGTGCCAGCAGCTTGTTTTCGGGGGCGGACAGGGGCCACGAGCAGTACTTC
cdr3_aa: CASSLFSGADRGHEQYF

v_call: TRBV19
d_call: TRBD1
j_call: TRBJ1-3
clone_size: few
cdr3_nt: TGTGCCAGTAGGAGGACAGGGGACGGAAACACCATATATTTT
cdr3_aa: CASRRTGDGNTIYF

v_call: TRBV27
d_call: TRBD1
j_call: TRBJ1-2
clone_size: -
cdr3_nt: TGTGCCAGCAGTTTATTCGCAGGGGGTGAGTGGGGCTACACCTTC
cdr3_aa: CASSLFAGGEWGYTF

v_call: TRBV29-1
d_call: TRBD1
j_call: TRBJ1-1
clone_size: -
cdr3_nt: TGCAGCGTGGCGGGACAGGTGAACACTGAAGCTTTCTTT
cdr3_aa: CSVAGQVNTEAFF

v_call: TRBV5-6
d_call: -
j_call: TRBJ1-2
clone_size: -
cdr3_nt: TGTGCCAGCAGCCTAGGAGCAAGGGGGGGCTATGGCTACACCTTC
cdr3_aa: CASSLGARGGYGYTF

v_call: TRBV6-5
d_call: -
j_call: TRBJ1-1
clone_size: -
cdr3_nt: TGTGCCAGCAGTTATATTCCGGGGGGCACTGAAGCTTTCTTT
cdr3_aa: CASSYIPGGTEAFF

v_call: TRBV27
d_call: TRBD2
j_call: TRBJ2-7
clone_size: -
cdr3_nt: TGTGCCAGCAGTTCGCCCAAAGCGGGGGACTACGAGCAGTACTTC
cdr3_aa: CASSSPKAGDYEQYF

v_call: TRBV5-4
d_call: TRBD2
j_call: TRBJ2-1
clone_size: -
cdr3_nt: TGTGCCAGCAGCCCGGAAACTAGCGGGAGGTACAATGAGCAGTTCTTC
cdr3_aa: CASSPETSGRYNEQFF

v_call: TRBV30
d_call: -
j_call: TRBJ2-5
clone_size: -
cdr3_nt: TGTGCCTGGATTATTCGTCAGGCCCAGTACTTC
cdr3_aa: CAWIIRQAQYF